These 20 T cell receptor beta chains were all obtained from the same sample, sequenced in a study of blood T cells in healthy people across ages. Through a sample-barcoded 5' primer and a J-beta primer mix, a second PCR was run for roughly 7 to 11 cycles. TCRdb analysed the 5' RACE reads with MiXCR anew, one entry per CDR3 protein. The sample holds some 1.5 million distinct CDR3 sequences, about 30% seen once. Sample: blood. These receptor sequences come from a woman aged 25 to 39 in good health.

On this clonotype: At one end, the junction sequence differs from germline, possibly due to a read error. The V gene is TRBV24-1, the J gene TRBJ1-5; D perhaps matches TRBD1 (5 bases). Per germline, CDR1 KGHDR and CDR2 SFDVKD. The CDR3 has 14 amino acids. The DNA of the CDR3 is TGTGCCATCAGTGACCCCGGGGGGGGGCAGCCCCAGCATTTT. It translates to CAISDPGGGQPQHF.

The J gene is TRBJ2-5, the V gene TRBV2; D is unresolved. V was trimmed by 6 bases and J by 5 bases, leaving 19 bases between them. The germline CDR1 and CDR2 sequences are SNHLY and FYNNEI. The CDR3 consists of 15 residues. CDR3 DNA: TGTGCCAGCAGCCCCTCCTTTTCTGGGTCGGAGACCCAGTACTTC. Translating it yields CASSPSFSGSETQYF.

The J gene is TRBJ2-2, the V gene TRBV7-3; the D gene is possibly TRBD2 (6 bases). V was cut by 5 bases and J by 4 bases, with 11 bases left in between. This CDR3 is built from 14 residues. CDR1 is SGHTA, CDR2 FQGTGA, per germline. The CDR3: CASSPGRSTGELFF. CDR3 bases: TGTGCCAGCAGCCCGGGGAGGAGCACCGGGGAGCTGTTTTTT.

V is TRBV12-3 or TRBV12-4 and J is TRBJ2-7, with 11 bases fitting TRBD1. Trimming cost V 7 bases and J 2 bases; bases outside gene matches: 4. The CDR3 totals 14 residues. The CDR3 region is CASMRTGGAYEQYF. The CDR3 DNA reads as TGTGCCAGCATGAGGACAGGGGGCGCCTACGAGCAGTACTTC.

This clonotype came up a few times. A read error is possible here, since a much larger clone lies one base away. This chain uses TRBV27 with TRBJ2-1; TRBD2 matches 13 bases. Per germline, CDR1 MNHEY and CDR2 SMNVEV (reference sequence). The CDR3 totals 15 residues. V gave up 3 bases and J gave up 9 bases; unmatched junction bases: 5. The CDR3 is CASSFTSGGAGEQFF. Here the CDR3 DNA reads TGTGCCAGCAGTTTCACTAGCGGGGGGGCCGGTGAGCAGTTCTTC.

J is TRBJ1-2 and V is TRBV11-2, with D unclear. V lost 2 bases, J lost 5 bases, and 12 bases lay in between. Per germline, CDR1 SGHAT and CDR2 FQNNGV. The CDR3 covers 14 residues. This CDR3 reads CASSLSTASYGYTF. The CDR3 bases are TGTGCCAGCAGCTTATCAACAGCTTCGTATGGCTACACCTTC.

This clonotype was seen a few times. The V and J genes are TRBV29-1 and TRBJ2-1; D may be TRBD2 (5 bases). V was pared by 1 base and J by 0 bases, with 28 bases between. Germline loops: CDR1 SQVTM, CDR2 ANQGSEA. This CDR3 comprises 21 residues. The CDR3 sequence: CSVEGWRSKGRHSSSYNEQFF. CDR3 bases: TGCAGCGTTGAAGGTTGGAGGTCGAAGGGCCGGCATTCGAGCTCCTACAATGAGCAGTTCTTC.

This clonotype was seen only a few times. V and J are TRBV7-9 and TRBJ1-4; weak D call: TRBD1 (5 bases). V lost 2 bases, J lost 0 bases, and 16 bases lay in between. The CDR3 consists of 18 residues. CDR1 is SEHNR and CDR2 is FQNEAQ in the germline V gene (reference sequence). CDR3 coding DNA: TGTGCCAGCAGCTTATATGTGGGGGTACCCGCAACTAATGAAAAACTGTTTTTT. It yields the protein CASSLYVGVPATNEKLFF.

This clonotype was found a few times. This chain uses TRBV7-2 with TRBJ1-4, with D tentatively TRBD1 (5 bases). With 4 bases removed from V and 4 bases from J, the gap between germline ends came to 13 bases. Germline CDR1 SGHTA, CDR2 FQGNSA. The CDR3 has 15 residues. CDR3 protein: CASSWDYSNNEKLFF. In DNA form, the CDR3 reads TGTGCCAGCAGCTGGGACTACAGCAATAATGAAAAACTGTTTTTT.

Concerning this clonotype itself: A much more abundant neighbour one base away suggests this may be a read error. V gene TRBV20-1 combines with J gene TRBJ2-4; no clear D. The DNA end is a closer match to TRBJ2-7, so the J assignment may be wrong. Germline assignment: CDR1 DFQATT and CDR2 SNEGSKA (reference sequence). This CDR3 has 14 amino acids. This CDR3 is CSARKAFSGHEQYF. The CDR3 nucleotides read TGCAGTGCTAGAAAAGCCTTCTCGGGCCACGAGCAGTACTTC.

CDR3 region: CASSYRTGGPHGYTF. CDR3 DNA: TGTGCCAGCAGTTACAGAACAGGGGGGCCTCATGGCTACACCTTC. V usage is TRBV6-5 and J usage is TRBJ1-2, with TRBD1 identical over 8 bases. The CDR3 has 15 amino acids. Germline-derived CDR1 and CDR2 are MNHEY and SVGAGI. The V segment lost 2 bases and the J segment 6 bases; nucleotides outside the gene matches: 8.

This clonotype came up a few times. This rearrangement joins TRBV7-2 to TRBJ2-1, with a possible D match to TRBD2 (5 bases). V was trimmed by 4 bases and J by 4 bases, leaving 14 bases between them. Germline V lookup: CDR1 SGHTA, CDR2 FQGNSA. The CDR3 totals 15 residues. The CDR3 nucleotides read TGTGCCAGCAGCTATTCTAGCACCTCATACAATGAGCAGTTCTTC. Translated, it gives CASSYSSTSYNEQFF.

This sequence joins TRBV6-5 and TRBJ2-7, with 8 bases matching TRBD1. CDR1 is MNHEY, CDR2 SVGAGI, per germline. This CDR3 is built from 13 residues. V was clipped by 10 bases and J by 4 bases; unmatched bases: 9. The CDR3 coding sequence is TGTGCCACCCAGACAGGGGATAGATACGAGCAGTACTTC. Encoded protein: CATQTGDRYEQYF.

This clonotype has just a few counts. The chain is built from TRBV6-6 and TRBJ1-2; D gene uncertain. Trimming took 2 bases from V and 6 from J, leaving 13 bases between them. Germline CDR1 reads MNHNY; CDR2 reads SVGAGI (reference sequence). CDR3 size: 14 residues. CDR3: CASSYRSREDGYTF. DNA for the CDR3: TGTGCCAGCAGTTACCGGTCCCGGGAGGATGGCTACACCTTC.

The chain employs TRBV12-3 or TRBV12-4 and TRBJ2-1; D is unclear. V shed 3 bases and J shed 3 bases, with 9 bases lying between them. The length of the CDR3 is 14 residues. Here the CDR3 DNA reads TGTGCCAGCAGTTTCTCACACAGCTACAATGAGCAGTTCTTC. It specifies CASSFSHSYNEQFF.

The chain combines TRBV9 with TRBJ2-5; 9 bases agree with TRBD2. This CDR3 region has 16 residues. Trimming at V came to 2 bases and at J to 2 bases, leaving 7 bases not matched to a gene. Germline assignment: CDR1 SGDLS and CDR2 YYNGEE. This CDR3 is CASSVASGVWQETQYF. The CDR3 nucleotides read TGTGCCAGCAGCGTCGCTAGCGGGGTATGGCAAGAGACCCAGTACTTC.

This clonotype appeared a single time. This chain uses TRBV7-2 with TRBJ2-5, with TRBD2 matching over 10 bases. CDR1 is SGHTA, CDR2 FQGNSA, per germline. The trim removed 5 bases at V and 5 bases at J, leaving 8 bases unmatched. The CDR3 is 15 residues long. CDR3 region: CASSRSGRAGETQYF. CDR3 DNA: TGTGCCAGCAGCAGAAGCGGGAGGGCCGGTGAGACCCAGTACTTC.

This clonotype occurred a few times. This chain links TRBV15 with TRBJ1-2, with TRBD1 matching over 7 bases. Germline V lookup: CDR1 LNHNV, CDR2 YYDKDF (reference sequence). Trimming removed 4 bases from V and 4 bases from J; junction bases left unmatched: 15. This CDR3 is built from 17 residues. CDR3 in amino acids: CATSKDRSTGVGYGYTF. The CDR3 coding sequence is TGTGCCACCAGCAAAGATCGAAGTACAGGGGTGGGCTATGGCTACACCTTC.

In this sample, this clonotype turned up many times. This chain joins TRBV29-1 and TRBJ2-1; weak D call: TRBD2 (5 bases). Trimming removed 5 bases at V and 6 bases at J, with 11 bases between. Germline CDR1 is SQVTM and CDR2 is ANQGSEA. The CDR3 is 12 amino acids. The CDR3 DNA follows: TGCAGCGTTCACCCTGGAGGCAATGAGCAGTTCTTC. It codes for CSVHPGGNEQFF.

This clonotype showed up many times. This rearrangement joins TRBV6-4 to TRBJ1-2; 7 nucleotides agree with TRBD1. CDR1 and CDR2 (germline): MRHNA, SNTAGT. The CDR3 length is 15 residues. Unmatched junction bases numbered 6, after V lost 1 base and J lost 4 bases. The CDR3 nucleotides are TGTGCCAGCAGTGACTACCTTCAGGGGGGCTATGGCTACACCTTC. Protein sequence: CASSDYLQGGYGYTF.